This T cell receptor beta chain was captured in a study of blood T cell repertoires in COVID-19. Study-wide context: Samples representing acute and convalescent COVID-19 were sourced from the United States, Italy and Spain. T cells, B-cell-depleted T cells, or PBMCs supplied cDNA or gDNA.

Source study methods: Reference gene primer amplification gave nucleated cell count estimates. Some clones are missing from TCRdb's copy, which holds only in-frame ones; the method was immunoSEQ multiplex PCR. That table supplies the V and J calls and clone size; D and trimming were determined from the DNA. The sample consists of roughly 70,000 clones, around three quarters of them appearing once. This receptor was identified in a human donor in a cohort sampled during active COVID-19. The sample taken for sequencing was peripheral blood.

The CDR3 coding sequence is TGTGCCAGCAGTGACCAGGGTAGCATCGGCTATGGCTACACCTTC. Translation gives CASSDQGSIGYGYTF. The chain uses TRBV2 and TRBJ1-2, with D possibly TRBD1 on 5 matching bases. V gave up 3 bases and J gave up 4 bases, with 15 bases separating them. The CDR3 has 15 residues. Germline loops: CDR1 SNHLY, CDR2 FYNNEI.